Each of the 25 T cell receptor beta chains below was sequenced from the same sample in a study of blood T cells in healthy people across ages. The authors ran a second PCR of about 6 to 11 cycles using a sample-barcoded 5' primer and a J-beta primer mix. In TCRdb, the 5' RACE reads were re-called with MiXCR into one record per CDR3 protein. The sample contains fewer than 1,000,000 distinct CDR3 sequences, 40% to 50% of which appear only once. Sequenced sample: blood. The receptors stem from a man between 60 and 70 years old in good health.

The V gene is TRBV10-3, the J gene TRBJ2-1, with 9 positions matching TRBD1. The CDR3 totals 15 residues. V was clipped by 6 bases and J by 10 bases; unmatched bases: 13. The germline gives CDR1 ENHRY, CDR2 SYGVKD. The CDR3 DNA sequence: TGTGCCATCAGCGAACGGGACAGGGTTAGAAAGGAGCAGTTCTTC. Its translation: CAISERDRVRKEQFF.

This chain links TRBV6-6 with TRBJ1-4; weak D call: TRBD1 (5 bases). Between the trimmed V and J ends, which lost 0 bases and 4 bases, there was a span of 9 bases. The CDR3 is 15 amino acids. Germline V gives CDR1 MNHNY, CDR2 SVGAGI (reference sequence). The DNA of the CDR3 is TGTGCCAGCAGTTACTCGCGGGGGGGTAATGAAAAACTGTTTTTT. It yields the protein CASSYSRGGNEKLFF.

The V call is TRBV28, the J call TRBJ1-5; D unclear. This CDR3 has 14 amino acids. The V end lost 5 bases, the J end lost 7 bases, and 15 bases lay between the germline ends. Germline V gene lookup returns CDR1 MDHEN and CDR2 SYDVKM. CDR3 protein: CASSTRTSGQPQHF. The CDR3 DNA reads TGTGCCAGCAGTACCCGAACGAGTGGACAGCCCCAGCATTTT.

The chain carries TRBV11-1 and TRBJ2-7, with D possibly being TRBD1 (6 bases). The last part of the DNA fits TRBJ2-5 better; the J call may be wrong. The CDR3 has 15 residues. Looked up from germline, CDR1 is SGHAT and CDR2 is FQDESV (reference sequence). In DNA form, the CDR3 reads TGTGCCAGCAGCTCTAGGACAGACCGAGGAGAGACCCAGTACTTC. Its protein is CASSSRTDRGETQYF.

Written as DNA, the CDR3 is TGTGCCAGCAGAAAGCGGGGGCGGGGAGATACGCAGTATTTT. This sequence encodes CASRKRGRGDTQYF. The chain couples TRBV28 to TRBJ2-3, with TRBD2 matching 8 bases. From germline, CDR1 is MDHEN and CDR2 SYDVKM. This CDR3 spans 14 amino acids. V dropped 6 bases and J dropped 5; count of bases not matched to a gene: 7.

The chain joins TRBV5-1 to TRBJ1-2; perhaps TRBD1 as D (6 bases). Deletions cut 1 base from V and 6 bases from J, with 10 bases between. The V gene's germline CDR1 is SGHRS and CDR2 YFSETQ. The CDR3 consists of 13 residues. Here the CDR3 DNA reads TGCGCCAGCAGCTTGCAGGGGCCGGATGGCTACACCTTC. It codes for CASSLQGPDGYTF.

The rearrangement joins TRBV10-3 to TRBJ2-1; 7 bases are shared with TRBD2. Germline CDR1 ENHRY, CDR2 SYGVKD. The V segment lost 0 bases and the J segment 8 bases; nucleotides outside the gene matches: 16. There are 18 residues in the CDR3. CDR3 DNA sequence: TGTGCCATCAGTGAGTCGGGTGGGCTAGCGGAAAAAGGCGATGAGCAGTTCTTC. Amino acid sequence: CAISESGGLAEKGDEQFF.

This chain uses TRBV7-8 with TRBJ2-7; no definite D call. Germline loops: CDR1 SGHVS, CDR2 FQNEAQ. V was trimmed by 9 bases and J by 0 bases, leaving 21 bases between them. This CDR3 is built from 16 residues. As DNA, the CDR3 is TGTGCCAGTTCCCCTCGCACTCGATCTAGCTCCTACGAGCAGTACTTC. Encoded protein: CASSPRTRSSSYEQYF.

In this sample, this clonotype turned up many times. The gene calls are TRBV10-3 and TRBJ2-5; D not certain. The CDR3 is 12 residues long. V lost 3 bases and J lost 4, with 6 bases in between. In germline, CDR1 is ENHRY, CDR2 SYGVKD. As DNA, the CDR3 is TGTGCCATCAGTGAAGAAGGAGAGACCCAGTACTTC. Protein sequence: CAISEEGETQYF.

A few counts support this clonotype. This chain uses TRBV30 with TRBJ2-1; the D gene could be TRBD1 or TRBD2 (5 bases each). The germline gives CDR1 GTSNPN, CDR2 SVGIG (reference sequence). Trimming shortened V by 0 bases and J by 5 bases, and 8 bases separated the two germline ends. The CDR3 spans 13 residues. CDR3 nucleotide sequence: TGTGCCTGGAGTGTGGGGACCCACAATGAGCAGTTCTTC. Translation gives CAWSVGTHNEQFF.

This sequence joins TRBV6-2 or TRBV6-3 and TRBJ2-1; D is possibly TRBD1 or TRBD2 (5 bases each). From germline, CDR1 is MNHEY and CDR2 SVGEGT. CDR3 length equals 13 residues. Trimming stripped 2 bases from V and 9 bases from J, with 11 bases between. The CDR3 bases are TGTGCCAGCAGTTACGGGGACGGAAGTGAGCAGTTCTTC. It translates to CASSYGDGSEQFF.

The chain joins TRBV29-1 to TRBJ2-3; TRBD2 is a possible D gene (6 bases). V gave up 7 bases and J gave up 4 bases, with 15 bases separating them. The germline V gene has CDR1 SQVTM and CDR2 ANQGSEA. This CDR3 spans 13 amino acids. CDR3 sequence reads: CSASSVGADTQYF. The CDR3 coding sequence is TGCAGCGCCTCTAGCGTTGGCGCAGATACGCAGTATTTT.

The rearrangement joins TRBV6-2 or TRBV6-3 to TRBJ2-5; the match to TRBD2 covers 8 bases. The CDR3 has 17 amino acids. V was clipped by 8 bases and J by 5 bases; unmatched bases: 19. Germline values: CDR1 MNHEY, CDR2 SVGEGT. DNA of the CDR3: TGTGCCAGCTGGGCGGGAGCGGGGGCCGTAGTTGTGGAGACCCAGTACTTC. This translates into CASWAGAGAVVVETQYF.

The V call is TRBV7-8, the J call TRBJ1-6; D call uncertain. CDR1 SGHVS and CDR2 FQNEAQ come from the germline V gene. The V end lost 4 bases, the J end lost 6 bases, and 19 bases lay between the germline ends. The CDR3 consists of 17 residues. The CDR3 sequence is CASSSRPDMEVNSPLHF. CDR3 in DNA: TGTGCCAGCAGCTCTCGCCCCGATATGGAGGTTAATTCACCCCTCCACTTT.

A word on this clonotype: At one of its ends the junction is not consistent with the germline gene, which may arise from a read error. This sequence joins TRBV7-9 and TRBJ2-1, with TRBD2 matching over 9 bases. In germline, CDR1 is SEHNR, CDR2 FQNEAQ (reference sequence). CDR3 length: 19 residues. CDR3 coding DNA: TGTGCCTGCAGCCGGGCGGGGGGGCAGGTTCTCAGGTCCTACAATGAGCAGTTCTTC. Amino acids: CACSRAGGQVLRSYNEQFF.

There are a few counts of this clonotype. The chain links TRBV5-1 to TRBJ2-3; D uncertain. The V and J ends lost 0 bases and 1 base respectively, with 15 bases between them. The CDR3 extends over 17 amino acids. The V gene's germline CDR1 is SGHRS and CDR2 YFSETQ. This chain's CDR3 is CASSLVGLRTRTDTQYF. In DNA, the CDR3 is TGCGCCAGCAGCTTGGTTGGTCTCCGGACCCGCACAGATACGCAGTATTTT.

CDR3 bases: TGTGCCAGCAGCTTAGCGCTCGGGACGGGACGCTTGAGCAATCAGCCCCAGCATTTT. Its translation is CASSLALGTGRLSNQPQHF. The gene calls are TRBV7-2 and TRBJ1-5; possibly TRBD1 for D (5 bases). The CDR3 has 19 amino acids. Germline assignment: CDR1 SGHTA and CDR2 FQGNSA. V lost 0 bases, J lost 1 base, and 19 bases lay in between.

This clonotype was counted at least ten times. The chain is built from TRBV7-2 and TRBJ2-3, with TRBD2 as a possible D gene (5 bases). V was trimmed by 4 bases and J by 3 bases, leaving 14 bases between them. In germline, CDR1 is SGHTA, CDR2 FQGNSA. CDR3 length: 15 amino acids. CDR3 sequence reads: CASSSPGLKTDTQYF. The CDR3 nucleotides read TGTGCCAGCAGCTCCCCAGGACTGAAAACAGATACGCAGTATTTT.

This sequence joins TRBV20-1 and TRBJ1-2, with 8 nucleotides matching TRBD1. The CDR3 length is 13 residues. Germline trimming cut 6 bases from V and 2 bases from J; bases unmatched to any gene: 5. Germline V gene sequence: CDR1 DFQATT, CDR2 SNEGSKA (reference sequence). The CDR3 is CSAVRQGNYGYTF. Written as DNA, the CDR3 is TGCAGTGCCGTAAGACAGGGGAACTATGGCTACACCTTC.

Here the CDR3 DNA reads TGCAGCGTTGTACCAGGGCTCAGCTATGGCTACACCTTC. It encodes CSVVPGLSYGYTF. V is TRBV29-1 and J is TRBJ1-2, with a weak D call TRBD1 (5 bases). Per the germline V gene, CDR1 is SQVTM and CDR2 is ANQGSEA. Trimming stripped 4 bases from V and 4 bases from J, with 13 bases between. The CDR3 totals 13 residues.

The chain's CDR3 is CASSAAAQYEQYF. Written as DNA, the CDR3 is TGTGCCAGCAGCGCCGCCGCCCAATACGAGCAGTACTTC. The V gene is TRBV7-2, the J gene TRBJ2-7; no clear D. Germline loops: CDR1 SGHTA, CDR2 FQGNSA. Trimming pared 5 bases from V and 4 bases from J, leaving 12 bases between. The CDR3 totals 13 residues.

This clonotype turned up a few times. The chain has TRBV27 and TRBJ2-3, with 9 bases fitting TRBD2. Germline V gene lookup returns CDR1 MNHEY and CDR2 SMNVEV (reference sequence). The CDR3 extends over 16 amino acids. V dropped 2 bases and J dropped 2; count of bases not matched to a gene: 5. CDR3 nucleotide sequence: TGTGCCAGCAGTTTAAATAGCGGGGGCTCCACAGATACGCAGTATTTT. This codes for CASSLNSGGSTDTQYF.

Only a few counts were recorded for this clonotype. The V call is TRBV12-3 or TRBV12-4, the J call TRBJ2-7, with 12 positions matching TRBD2. This CDR3 has 15 residues. V shed 5 bases and J 3 bases; nucleotides not matched to a gene: 5. CDR3 protein: CASSLGTSGFYEQYF. As DNA, the CDR3 is TGTGCCAGCAGTCTAGGGACTAGCGGGTTCTACGAGCAGTACTTC.

A note on this clonotype: Since a much larger clone is just one base distant, this may be a read error. The rearrangement joins TRBV20-1 to TRBJ2-5; D gene unclear. CDR3 length: 11 amino acids. The V gene lost 6 bases and the J gene lost 4 bases, with 9 bases spanning the gap. Germline CDR1 reads DFQATT; CDR2 reads SNEGSKA (reference sequence). DNA for the CDR3: TGCAGTGCCTCGTCACGAGAGACCCAGTACTTC. It translates to CSASSRETQYF.

The chain recombines TRBV3-1 with TRBJ1-2, with a possible D match to TRBD1 (6 bases). From germline, CDR1 is LGHDT and CDR2 YNNKEL (reference sequence). This CDR3 comprises 12 residues. The chain's CDR3 is CASGEERYGYTF. CDR3 coding DNA: TGTGCTTCAGGGGAGGAAAGATATGGCTACACCTTC.